The TCR beta chain under discussion was sequenced for a study of blood T cell repertoires in COVID-19. Study context: Donors in the United States, Italy and Spain gave samples during acute or convalescent COVID-19. PBMCs, B-cell-depleted T cells, or T cells were the source of the cDNA or gDNA that made up the material.

Per the authors' pipeline: Researchers report that nucleated cell counts were estimated from reference gene primer amplification. Sequencing used immunoSEQ multiplex PCR; TCRdb keeps in-frame clones, though not all of them. Clone size and V and J calls were adopted from that table, with D and trimming inferred from the DNA. The sample comprises tens of thousands of clones, 70% to 90% of which are singletons, and 1.5% to 2% rests with the top ten. The J segment lost 5 bases and the V segment lost 4 bases, leaving 15 bases of the junction unmatched. This CDR3 is 18 amino acids long. The germline V gene has CDR1 SGHDN and CDR2 FVKESK.

The clonotype was recovered from a man aged 30 to 45 with acute or convalescent COVID-19. Material: peripheral blood. The V call is TRBV14, the J call TRBJ1-1; 11 nucleotides match TRBD1. The CDR3 protein is CASSPRPRTGGVGTEAFF. In DNA, the CDR3 is TGTGCCAGCAGCCCACGACCTCGGACAGGGGGCGTTGGGACTGAAGCTTTCTTT.